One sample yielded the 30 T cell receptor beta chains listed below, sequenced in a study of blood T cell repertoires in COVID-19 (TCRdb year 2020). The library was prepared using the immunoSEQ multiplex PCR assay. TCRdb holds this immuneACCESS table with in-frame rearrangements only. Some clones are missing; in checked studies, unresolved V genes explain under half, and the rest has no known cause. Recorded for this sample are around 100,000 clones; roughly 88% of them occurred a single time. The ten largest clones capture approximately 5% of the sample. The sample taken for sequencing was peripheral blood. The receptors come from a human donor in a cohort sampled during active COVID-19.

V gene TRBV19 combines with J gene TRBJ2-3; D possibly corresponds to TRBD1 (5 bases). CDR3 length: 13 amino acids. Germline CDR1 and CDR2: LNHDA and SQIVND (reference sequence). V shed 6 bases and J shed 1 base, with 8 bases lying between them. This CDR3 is CASRLTGTDTQYF. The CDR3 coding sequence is TGTGCCAGTAGGTTGACAGGCACAGATACGCAGTATTTT.

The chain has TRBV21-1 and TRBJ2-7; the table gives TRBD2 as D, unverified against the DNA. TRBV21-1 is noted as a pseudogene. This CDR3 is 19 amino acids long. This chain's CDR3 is CASSKGVMASGRTDYEQYF. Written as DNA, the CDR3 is TGTGCCAGCAGCAAAGGTGTCATGGCTAGCGGGAGGACCGACTACGAGCAGTACTTC.

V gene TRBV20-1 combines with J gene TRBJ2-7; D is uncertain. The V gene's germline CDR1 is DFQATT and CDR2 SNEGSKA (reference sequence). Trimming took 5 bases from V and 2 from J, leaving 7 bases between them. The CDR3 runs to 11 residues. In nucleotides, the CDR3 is TGCAGTGCTCCGAGCCCCTACGAGCAGTACTTC. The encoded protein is CSAPSPYEQYF.

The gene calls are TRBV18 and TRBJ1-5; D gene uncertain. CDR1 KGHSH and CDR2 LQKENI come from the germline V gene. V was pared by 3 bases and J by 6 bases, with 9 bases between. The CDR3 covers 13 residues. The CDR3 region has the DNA TGTGCCAGCTCACCGGCAGGCTCTCAGCCCCAGCATTTT. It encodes CASSPAGSQPQHF.

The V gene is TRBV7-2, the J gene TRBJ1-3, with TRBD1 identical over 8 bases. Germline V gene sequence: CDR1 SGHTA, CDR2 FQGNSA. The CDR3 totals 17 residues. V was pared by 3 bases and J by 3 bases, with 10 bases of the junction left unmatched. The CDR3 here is CASSFGRGRGDGNTIYF. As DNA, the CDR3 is TGTGCCAGCAGCTTTGGCAGGGGGCGAGGGGATGGAAACACCATATATTTT.

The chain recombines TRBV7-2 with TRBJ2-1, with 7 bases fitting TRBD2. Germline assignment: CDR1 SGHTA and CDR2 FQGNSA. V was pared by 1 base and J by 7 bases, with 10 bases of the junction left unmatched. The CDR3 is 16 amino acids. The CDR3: CASSLGIARAGNEQFF. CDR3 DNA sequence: TGTGCCAGCAGCTTAGGTATAGCGAGAGCGGGGAATGAGCAGTTCTTC.

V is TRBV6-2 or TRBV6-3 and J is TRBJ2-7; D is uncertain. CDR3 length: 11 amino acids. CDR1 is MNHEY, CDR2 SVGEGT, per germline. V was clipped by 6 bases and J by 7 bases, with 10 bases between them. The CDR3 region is CASSPLREQYF. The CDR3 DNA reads TGTGCCAGCAGCCCCCTCAGGGAGCAGTACTTC.

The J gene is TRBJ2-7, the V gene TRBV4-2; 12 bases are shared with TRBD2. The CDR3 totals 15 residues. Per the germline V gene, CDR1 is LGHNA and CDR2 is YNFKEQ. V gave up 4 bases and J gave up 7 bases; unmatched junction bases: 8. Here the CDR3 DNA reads TGTGCCAGCAGCCCCAAGGGCGGACTAGCGGGGGAGCAGTACTTC. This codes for CASSPKGGLAGEQYF.

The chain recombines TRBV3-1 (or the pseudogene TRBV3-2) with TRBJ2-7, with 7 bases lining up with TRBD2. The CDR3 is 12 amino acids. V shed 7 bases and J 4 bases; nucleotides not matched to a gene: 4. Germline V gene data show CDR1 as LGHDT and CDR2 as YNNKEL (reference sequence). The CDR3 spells CASTTGGYEQYF. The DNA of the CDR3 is TGTGCCAGCACTACGGGGGGATACGAGCAGTACTTC.

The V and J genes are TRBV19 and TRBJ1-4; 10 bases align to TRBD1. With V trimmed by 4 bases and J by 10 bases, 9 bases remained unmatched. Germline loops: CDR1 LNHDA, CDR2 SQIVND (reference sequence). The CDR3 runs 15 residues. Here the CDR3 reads CASSTDRGLLGKLFF. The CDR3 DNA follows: TGTGCCAGTAGTACAGACAGGGGGCTCTTAGGAAAACTGTTTTTT.

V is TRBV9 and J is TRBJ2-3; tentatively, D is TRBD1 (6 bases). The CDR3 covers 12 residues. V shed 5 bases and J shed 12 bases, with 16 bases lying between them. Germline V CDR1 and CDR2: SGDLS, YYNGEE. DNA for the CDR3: TGTGCCAGCAGTCGTCCCGAAGGGGGACAGTATTTT. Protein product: CASSRPEGGQYF.

The CDR3 coding sequence is TGTGCCAGCAGTGCAATCACCGGACTGTCCACCGGGGAGCTGTTTTTT. Amino acid sequence: CASSAITGLSTGELFF. The V call is TRBV6-1, the J call TRBJ2-2; a possible D gene is TRBD2 (5 bases). This CDR3 is built from 16 residues. Germline V lookup: CDR1 MNHNS, CDR2 SASEGT. V was trimmed by 4 bases and J by 4 bases, leaving 16 bases between them.

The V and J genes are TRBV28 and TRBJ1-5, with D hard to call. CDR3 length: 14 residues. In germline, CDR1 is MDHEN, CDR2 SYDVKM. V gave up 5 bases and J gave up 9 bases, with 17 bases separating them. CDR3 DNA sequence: TGTGCCAGCAGTCCACTGGGTCAAACTAGGCCCCAGCATTTT. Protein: CASSPLGQTRPQHF.

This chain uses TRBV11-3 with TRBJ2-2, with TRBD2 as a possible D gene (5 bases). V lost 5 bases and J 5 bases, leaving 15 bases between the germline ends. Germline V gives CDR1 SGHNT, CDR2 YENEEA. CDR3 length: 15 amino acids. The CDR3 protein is CASSPFGDGTGELFF. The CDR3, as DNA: TGTGCCAGCAGCCCCTTCGGGGATGGAACCGGGGAGCTGTTTTTT.

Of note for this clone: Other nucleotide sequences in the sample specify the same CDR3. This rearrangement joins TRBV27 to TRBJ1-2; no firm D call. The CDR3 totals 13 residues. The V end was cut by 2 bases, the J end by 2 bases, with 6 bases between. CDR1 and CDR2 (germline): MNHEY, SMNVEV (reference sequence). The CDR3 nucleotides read TGTGCCAGCAGTTTAGGCCTGAACTATGGCTACACCTTC. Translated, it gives CASSLGLNYGYTF.

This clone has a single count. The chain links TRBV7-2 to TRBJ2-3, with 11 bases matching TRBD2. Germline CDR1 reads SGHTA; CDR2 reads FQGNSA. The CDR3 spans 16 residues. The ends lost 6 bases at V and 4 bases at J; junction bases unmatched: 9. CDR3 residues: CASRLTSGGEADTQYF. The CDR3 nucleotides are TGTGCCAGCAGGCTCACTAGCGGGGGAGAAGCAGATACGCAGTATTTT.

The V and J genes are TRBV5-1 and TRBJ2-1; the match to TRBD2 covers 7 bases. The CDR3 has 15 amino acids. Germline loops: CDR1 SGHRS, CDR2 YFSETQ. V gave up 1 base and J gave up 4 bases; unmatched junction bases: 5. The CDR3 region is CASSLSTSNYNEQFF. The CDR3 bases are TGCGCCAGCAGCTTGTCGACTAGCAATTACAATGAGCAGTTCTTC.

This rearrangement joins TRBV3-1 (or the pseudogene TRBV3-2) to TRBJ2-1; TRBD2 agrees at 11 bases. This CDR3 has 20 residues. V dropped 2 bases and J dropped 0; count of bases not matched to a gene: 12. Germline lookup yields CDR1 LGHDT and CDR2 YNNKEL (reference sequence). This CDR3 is CASSQLVTSGSQSSYNEQFF. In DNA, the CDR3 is TGTGCCAGCAGCCAACTGGTTACTAGCGGGAGTCAAAGCTCCTACAATGAGCAGTTCTTC.

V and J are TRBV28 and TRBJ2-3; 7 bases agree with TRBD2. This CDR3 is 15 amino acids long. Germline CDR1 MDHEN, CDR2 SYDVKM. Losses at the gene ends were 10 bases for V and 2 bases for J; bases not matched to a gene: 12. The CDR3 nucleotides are TGTGCCACCTTTCGCAGTCGGGAGGTCACAGATACGCAGTATTTT. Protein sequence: CATFRSREVTDTQYF. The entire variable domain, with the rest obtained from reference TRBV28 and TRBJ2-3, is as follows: DVKVTQSSRYLVKRTGEKVFLECVQDMDHENMFWYRQDPGLGLRLIYFSYDVKMKEKGDIPEGYSVSREKKERFSLILESASTNQTSMYLCATFRSREVTDTQYFGPGTRLTVL.

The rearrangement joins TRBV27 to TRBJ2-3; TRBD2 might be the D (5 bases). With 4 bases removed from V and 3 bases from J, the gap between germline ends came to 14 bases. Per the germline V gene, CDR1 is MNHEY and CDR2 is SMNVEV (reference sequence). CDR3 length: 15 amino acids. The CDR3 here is CASSWRGRWTDTQYF. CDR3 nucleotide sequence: TGTGCCAGCAGTTGGCGAGGGCGCTGGACAGATACGCAGTATTTT.

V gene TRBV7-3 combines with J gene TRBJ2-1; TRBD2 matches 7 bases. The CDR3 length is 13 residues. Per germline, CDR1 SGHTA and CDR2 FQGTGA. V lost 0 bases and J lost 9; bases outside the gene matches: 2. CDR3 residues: CASSLTTSSEQFF. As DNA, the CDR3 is TGTGCCAGCAGCTTAACGACTAGCTCTGAGCAGTTCTTC. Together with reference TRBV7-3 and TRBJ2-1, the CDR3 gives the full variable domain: GAGVSQTPSNKVTEKGKYVELRCDPISGHTALYWYRQSLGQGPEFLIYFQGTGAADDSGLPNDRFFAVRPEGSVSTLKIQRTERGDSAVYLCASSLTTSSEQFFGPGTRLTVL.

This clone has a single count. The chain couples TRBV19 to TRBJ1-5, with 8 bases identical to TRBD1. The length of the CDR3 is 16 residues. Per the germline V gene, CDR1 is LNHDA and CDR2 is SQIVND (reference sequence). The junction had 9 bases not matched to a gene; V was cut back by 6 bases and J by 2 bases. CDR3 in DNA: TGTGCCAGTAGCCTTTCGATGGGACAGGGCAATCAGCCCCAGCATTTT. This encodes CASSLSMGQGNQPQHF.

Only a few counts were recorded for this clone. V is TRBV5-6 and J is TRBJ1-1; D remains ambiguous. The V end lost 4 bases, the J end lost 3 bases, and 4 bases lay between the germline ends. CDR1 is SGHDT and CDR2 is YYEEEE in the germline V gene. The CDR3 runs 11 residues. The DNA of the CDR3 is TGTGCCAGCAGCCGGGACACTGAAGCTTTCTTT. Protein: CASSRDTEAFF.

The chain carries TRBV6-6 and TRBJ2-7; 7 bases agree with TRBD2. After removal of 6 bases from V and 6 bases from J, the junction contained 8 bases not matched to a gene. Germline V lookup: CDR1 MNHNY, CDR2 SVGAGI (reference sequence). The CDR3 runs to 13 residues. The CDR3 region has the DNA TGTGCCAGCAGGGATGGACTAGTTGGCGAGCAGTACTTC. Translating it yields CASRDGLVGEQYF.

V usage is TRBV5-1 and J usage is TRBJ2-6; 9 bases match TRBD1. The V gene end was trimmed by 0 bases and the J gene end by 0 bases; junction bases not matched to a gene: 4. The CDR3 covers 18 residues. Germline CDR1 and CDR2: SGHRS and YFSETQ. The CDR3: CASSLAKDRGSGANVLTF. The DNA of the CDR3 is TGCGCCAGCAGCTTGGCCAAGGACAGGGGCTCTGGGGCCAACGTCCTGACTTTC. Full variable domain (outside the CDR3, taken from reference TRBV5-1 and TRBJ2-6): KAGVTQTPRYLIKTRGQQVTLSCSPISGHRSVSWYQQTPGQGLQFLFEYFSETQRNKGNFPGRFSGRQFSNSRSEMNVSTLELGDSALYLCASSLAKDRGSGANVLTFGAGSRLTVL.

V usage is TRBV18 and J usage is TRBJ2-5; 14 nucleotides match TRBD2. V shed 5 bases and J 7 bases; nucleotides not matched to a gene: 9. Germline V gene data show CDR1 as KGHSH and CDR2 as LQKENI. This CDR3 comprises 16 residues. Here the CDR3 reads CASSSSPGLAGVTQYF. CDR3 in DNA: TGTGCCAGCTCATCATCACCGGGACTAGCGGGAGTGACCCAGTACTTC. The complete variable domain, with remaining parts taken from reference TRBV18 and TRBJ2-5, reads NAGVMQNPRHLVRRRGQEARLRCSPMKGHSHVYWYRQLPEEGLKFMVYLQKENIIDESGMPKERFSAEFPKEGPSILRIQQVVRGDSAAYFCASSSSPGLAGVTQYFGPGTRLLVL.

The CDR3 region has the DNA TGTGCCAGCAGCTTAGGGACAGGGGGACAAGATACGCAGTATTTT. Its protein product is CASSLGTGGQDTQYF. The V call is TRBV7-8, the J call TRBJ2-3; 10 nucleotides agree with TRBD1. Germline V gene data show CDR1 as SGHVS and CDR2 as FQNEAQ. This CDR3 is 15 amino acids long. The junction had 3 bases not matched to a gene; V was cut back by 1 base and J by 5 bases.

CDR3: CATSDERTGDSYNEQFF. The DNA of the CDR3 is TGTGCCACCAGTGACGAAAGGACAGGTGATTCCTACAATGAGCAGTTCTTC. V is TRBV24-1 and J is TRBJ2-1, with TRBD1 identical over 7 bases. J was trimmed by 1 base and V by 4 bases; bases with no gene match: 9. The CDR3 runs 17 residues. Germline values: CDR1 KGHDR, CDR2 SFDVKD.

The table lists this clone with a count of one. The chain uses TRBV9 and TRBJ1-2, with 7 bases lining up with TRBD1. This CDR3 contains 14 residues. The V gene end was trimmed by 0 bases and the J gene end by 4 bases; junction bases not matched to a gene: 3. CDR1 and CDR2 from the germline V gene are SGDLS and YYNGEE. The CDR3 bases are TGTGCCAGCAGCGTAGTAGGGGGCGGCTATGGCTACACCTTC. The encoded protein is CASSVVGGGYGYTF.

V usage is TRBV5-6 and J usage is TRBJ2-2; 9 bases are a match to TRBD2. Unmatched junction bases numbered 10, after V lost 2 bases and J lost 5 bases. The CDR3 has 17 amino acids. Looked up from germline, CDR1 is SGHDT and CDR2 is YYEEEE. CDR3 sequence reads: CASSFRLAALGTGELFF. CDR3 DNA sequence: TGTGCCAGCAGCTTCCGACTAGCGGCCCTAGGGACCGGGGAGCTGTTTTTT. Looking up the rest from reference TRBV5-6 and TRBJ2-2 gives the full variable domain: DAGVTQSPTHLIKTRGQQVTLRCSPKSGHDTVSWYQQALGQGPQFIFQYYEEEERQRGNFPDRFSGHQFPNYSSELNVNALLLGDSALYLCASSFRLAALGTGELFFGEGSRLTVL.